The sequence of this TCR beta chain was determined in a study of pediatric ulcerative colitis. Worth noting for this clone: Its antigen remains unknown.

Sequencing depth was up to 500,000 reads per sample. Method: immunoSEQ multiplex PCR; TCRdb's copy keeps in-frame clones and lacks some. The sample lists approximately 9,300 clones; about 90% were seen once. General study results and limits: Acute severe colitis showed lower rectal diversity from clonal expansions.

Germline V lookup: CDR1 SGHDN, CDR2 FVKESK. The CDR3 is made up of 15 amino acids. Trimming removed 4 bases from V and 1 base from J; junction bases left unmatched: 3. This TCR was sampled from a girl aged 5 to 17 with moderate ulcerative colitis. The sample consisted of blood. The V gene is TRBV14, the J gene TRBJ2-2; TRBD2 aligns across 7 bases. For the CDR3, the DNA is TGTGCCAGCAGCCGTGTAGCGGGGAACACCGGGGAGCTGTTTTTT. This codes for CASSRVAGNTGELFF.